Below, one T cell receptor (beta chain) is given with its context. Its antigen is still unknown. Germline V lookup: CDR1 SGHRS, CDR2 YFSETQ. V gave up 4 bases and J gave up 4 bases, with 16 bases separating them. CDR3 size: 15 residues. Clones were read by immunoSEQ multiplex PCR, and TCRdb kept only the in-frame ones, dropping some. The repertoire includes about 67,000 clones, more than 70% of them detected once, and around 0.7% sits in the top ten. The data stem from a study of OX40 agonist ivuxolimab in advanced cancers. Study in general: Six ivuxolimab dose levels, 0.01 to 10 mg/kg, were given intravenously every 2 weeks. Notes on the study in general: Still undetermined is the antigen specificity of the expanded peripheral T cells. Among the lowest levels of clonal expansion were found in partial responders at 0.1-3.0 mg/kg.

Patients with a history of autoimmune disease or on systemic immunosuppression were excluded. The chain combines TRBV5-1 with TRBJ2-3, with D perhaps matching TRBD2 (5 bases). The sample in question was CD4+ or CD8+ T cells sorted from blood, obtained in a trial of the OX40 agonist ivuxolimab. The clonotype originates from an adult with an advanced solid tumor such as melanoma, head and neck, liver or kidney cancer. The CDR3 DNA is TGCGCCAGCAGCGATACTACTAGTGGCGCAGATACGCAGTATTTT. Its protein product is CASSDTTSGADTQYF.